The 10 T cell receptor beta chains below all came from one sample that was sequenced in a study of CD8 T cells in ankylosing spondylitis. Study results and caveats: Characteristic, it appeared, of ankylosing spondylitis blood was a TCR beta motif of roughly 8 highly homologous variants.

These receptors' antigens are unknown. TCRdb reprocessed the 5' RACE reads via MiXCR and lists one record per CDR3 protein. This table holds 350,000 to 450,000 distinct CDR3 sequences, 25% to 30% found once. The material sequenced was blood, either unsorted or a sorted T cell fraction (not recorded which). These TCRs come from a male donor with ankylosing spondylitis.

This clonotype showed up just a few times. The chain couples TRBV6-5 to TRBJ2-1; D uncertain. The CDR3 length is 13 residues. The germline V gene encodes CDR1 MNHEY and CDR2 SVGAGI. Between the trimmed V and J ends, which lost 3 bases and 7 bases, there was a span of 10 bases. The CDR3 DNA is TGTGCCAGCAGTTATACCAGAACGAATGAGCAGTTCTTC. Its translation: CASSYTRTNEQFF.

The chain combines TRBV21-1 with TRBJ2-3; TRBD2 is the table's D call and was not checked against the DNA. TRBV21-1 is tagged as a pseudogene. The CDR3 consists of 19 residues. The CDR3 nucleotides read TGTGCCAGCGCAAGAAGGAGGCTGGGCAGCGGGTCTAGCACAGATACGCAGTATTTT. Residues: CASARRRLGSGSSTDTQYF.

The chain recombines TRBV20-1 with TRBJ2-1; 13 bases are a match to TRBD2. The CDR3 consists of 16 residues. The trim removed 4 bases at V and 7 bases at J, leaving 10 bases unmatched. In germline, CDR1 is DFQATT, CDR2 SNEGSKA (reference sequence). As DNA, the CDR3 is TGCAGTGCTATAGACTACACGACTAGCGGGAGGAATGAGCAGTTCTTC. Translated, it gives CSAIDYTTSGRNEQFF.

CDR3 nucleotide sequence: TGTGCCATCAGGCTAAACAGGGAGGATGGCTACACCTTC. Translating it yields CAIRLNREDGYTF. The V and J genes are TRBV10-3 and TRBJ1-2; tentative D call: TRBD1 (6 bases). V was pared by 6 bases and J by 6 bases, with 14 bases between. CDR3 length equals 13 residues. CDR1 is ENHRY, CDR2 SYGVKD, per germline.

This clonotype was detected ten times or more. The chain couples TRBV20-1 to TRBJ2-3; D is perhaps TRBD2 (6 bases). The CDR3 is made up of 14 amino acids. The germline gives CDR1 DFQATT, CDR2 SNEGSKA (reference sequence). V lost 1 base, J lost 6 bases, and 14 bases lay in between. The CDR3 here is CSARANSGMDTQYF. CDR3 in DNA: TGCAGTGCTAGAGCCAATAGCGGTATGGATACGCAGTATTTT.

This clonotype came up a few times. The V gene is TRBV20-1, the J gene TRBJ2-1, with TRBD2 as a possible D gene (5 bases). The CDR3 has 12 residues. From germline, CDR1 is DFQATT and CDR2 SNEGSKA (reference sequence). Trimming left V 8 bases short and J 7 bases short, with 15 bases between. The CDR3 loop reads CSSNGGFNEQFF. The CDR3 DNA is TGCAGTTCCAACGGCGGGTTTAATGAGCAGTTCTTC.

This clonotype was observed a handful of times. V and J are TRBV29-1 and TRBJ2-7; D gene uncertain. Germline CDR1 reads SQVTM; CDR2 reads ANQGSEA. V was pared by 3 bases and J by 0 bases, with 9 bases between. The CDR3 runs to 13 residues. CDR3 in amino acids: CSVDGPSSYEQYF. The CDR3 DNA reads TGCAGCGTTGACGGTCCTAGCTCCTACGAGCAGTACTTC.

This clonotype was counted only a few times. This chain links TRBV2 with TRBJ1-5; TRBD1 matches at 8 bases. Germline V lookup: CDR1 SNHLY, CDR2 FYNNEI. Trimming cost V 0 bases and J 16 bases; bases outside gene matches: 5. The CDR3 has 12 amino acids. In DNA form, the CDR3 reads TGTGCCAGCAGTGAAGCGGGACAGGTCCTACATTTT. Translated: CASSEAGQVLHF.

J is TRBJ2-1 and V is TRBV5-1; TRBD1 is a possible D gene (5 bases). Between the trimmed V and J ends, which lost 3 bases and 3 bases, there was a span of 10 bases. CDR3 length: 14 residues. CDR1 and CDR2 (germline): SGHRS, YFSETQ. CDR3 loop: CASSSQGIYNEQFF. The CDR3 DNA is TGCGCCAGCAGCTCCCAGGGAATCTACAATGAGCAGTTCTTC.

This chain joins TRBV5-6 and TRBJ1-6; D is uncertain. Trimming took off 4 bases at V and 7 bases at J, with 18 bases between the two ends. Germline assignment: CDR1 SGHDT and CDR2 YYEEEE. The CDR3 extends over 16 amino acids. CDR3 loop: CASSPEQRIPNSPLHF. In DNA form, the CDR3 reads TGTGCCAGCAGCCCCGAACAGCGGATCCCGAATTCACCCCTCCACTTT. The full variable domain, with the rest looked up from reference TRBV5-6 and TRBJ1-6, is DAGVTQSPTHLIKTRGQQVTLRCSPKSGHDTVSWYQQALGQGPQFIFQYYEEEERQRGNFPDRFSGHQFPNYSSELNVNALLLGDSALYLCASSPEQRIPNSPLHFGNGTRLTVT.